A selection of T cell receptor beta chains follows, all from one sample in a study of blood T cell repertoires in COVID-19. This table comes from immunoSEQ multiplex PCR, and its TCRdb copy is limited to in-frame clones, with some not included. The data hold 120,000 to 150,000 clones, with 82% observed a single time. Sequenced sample: peripheral blood. The receptors originated from a woman of 80 years or more with acute or convalescent COVID-19. CDR3s include the opening cysteine and the closing phenylalanine or tryptophan. D genes are given only for firm matches. A clone size is listed for some rows: how often the clone was seen (once, few, many), or a class if it is expanded.

clone size: .
J gene: TRBJ2-6
V gene: TRBV15
D gene: .
CDR3 length: 16
CDR3 DNA: TGTGCCACCAGCAGGACACGGCTGCCTGGGGCCAACGTCCTGACTTTC
CDR3 protein: CATSRTRLPGANVLTF

clone size: .
J gene: TRBJ2-7
V gene: TRBV6-5
D gene: TRBD1
CDR3 length: 14
CDR3 DNA: TGTGCCAGCAGGTTTGACAGGGAGTCGAACGAGCAGTACTTC
CDR3 protein: CASRFDRESNEQYF

clone size: .
J gene: TRBJ2-5
V gene: TRBV28
D gene: .
CDR3 length: 13
CDR3 DNA: TGTGCCAGCAGTTTGGCAGTTCAAGAGACCCAGTACTTC
CDR3 protein: CASSLAVQETQYF

clone size: .
J gene: TRBJ1-5
V gene: TRBV19
D gene: .
CDR3 length: 13
CDR3 DNA: TGTGCCAGTGGGGGGACGAGCAATCAGCCCCAGCATTTT
CDR3 protein: CASGGTSNQPQHF

clone size: many
J gene: TRBJ2-3
V gene: TRBV18
D gene: .
CDR3 length: 16
CDR3 DNA: TGTGCCAGCTCACCACCTTTGCGGGCGAATTTAGATACGCAGTATTTT
CDR3 protein: CASSPPLRANLDTQYF

clone size: .
J gene: TRBJ2-5
V gene: TRBV6-2/TRBV6-3
D gene: TRBD2
CDR3 length: 16
CDR3 DNA: TGTGCCAGCAGTTACTCGGGCGGGAGGTGGGCGGAGACCCAGTACTTC
CDR3 protein: CASSYSGGRWAETQYF

clone size: .
J gene: TRBJ2-2
V gene: TRBV7-2
D gene: .
CDR3 length: 15
CDR3 DNA: TGTGCCAGCAGCTTGACGGGGGCGAACACCGGGGAGCTGTTTTTT
CDR3 protein: CASSLTGANTGELFF

clone size: .
J gene: TRBJ2-1
V gene: TRBV9
D gene: TRBD2
CDR3 length: 14
CDR3 DNA: TGTGCCAGCAGCGTAACTAGCGGGGGGTTTGAGCAGTTCTTC
CDR3 protein: CASSVTSGGFEQFF

clone size: .
J gene: TRBJ2-2
V gene: TRBV4-1
D gene: .
CDR3 length: 16
CDR3 DNA: TGCGCCAGCAGCCCCCTTGGCCTAGATTACACCGGGGAGCTGTTTTTT
CDR3 protein: CASSPLGLDYTGELFF

clone size: .
J gene: TRBJ2-3
V gene: TRBV10-1
D gene: TRBD2
CDR3 length: 18
CDR3 DNA: TGCGCCAGCAGTCAGACGACTAGCGGGTACACCTCCACAGATACGCAGTATTTT
CDR3 protein: CASSQTTSGYTSTDTQYF

clone size: .
J gene: TRBJ1-5
V gene: TRBV24-1
D gene: .
CDR3 length: 14
CDR3 DNA: TGTGCCACCAGTCTGCCAGGAGGTAATCAGCCCCAGCATTTT
CDR3 protein: CATSLPGGNQPQHF

clone size: .
J gene: TRBJ1-2
V gene: TRBV25-1
D gene: .
CDR3 length: 14
CDR3 DNA: TGTGCCAGCAGTGAGCGGGGATGGGTAGATGGCTACACCTTC
CDR3 protein: CASSERGWVDGYTF

clone size: .
J gene: TRBJ1-5
V gene: TRBV28
D gene: TRBD1
CDR3 length: 16
CDR3 DNA: TGTGCCAGCAGGGGCTCTGGACGCAGGGGGAACCAGCCCCAGCATTTT
CDR3 protein: CASRGSGRRGNQPQHF

clone size: .
J gene: TRBJ1-1
V gene: TRBV13
D gene: TRBD1
CDR3 length: 15
CDR3 DNA: TGTGCCAGCAGCCGGCAGGGACAGGGTAACACTGAAGCTTTCTTT
CDR3 protein: CASSRQGQGNTEAFF

clone size: .
J gene: TRBJ2-1
V gene: TRBV7-8
D gene: .
CDR3 length: 15
CDR3 DNA: TGTGCCAGTAAACCGGAGGCACTCCTTTACAATGAGCAGTTCTTC
CDR3 protein: CASKPEALLYNEQFF

clone size: .
J gene: TRBJ1-5
V gene: TRBV27
D gene: .
CDR3 length: 14
CDR3 DNA: TGTGCCAGCAGCCCTACAGCTATAGGTCAGCCCCAGCATTTT
CDR3 protein: CASSPTAIGQPQHF

clone size: .
J gene: TRBJ2-1
V gene: TRBV30
D gene: TRBD1
CDR3 length: 14
CDR3 DNA: TGTGCCTGGAGGGGGACAGGGGGAGGGCATGAGCAGTTCTTC
CDR3 protein: CAWRGTGGGHEQFF

clone size: .
J gene: TRBJ2-1
V gene: TRBV20-1
D gene: .
CDR3 length: 14
CDR3 DNA: TGCAGTGCTGGTGATCGGACACACTACAATGAGCAGTTCTTC
CDR3 protein: CSAGDRTHYNEQFF

clone size: .
J gene: TRBJ2-7
V gene: TRBV10-3
D gene: TRBD1
CDR3 length: 16
CDR3 DNA: TGTGCCATCAGTGAGTCGGGACAGGGCCCTTCCTACGAGCAGTACTTC
CDR3 protein: CAISESGQGPSYEQYF

clone size: .
J gene: TRBJ1-2
V gene: TRBV7-2
D gene: TRBD1
CDR3 length: 15
CDR3 DNA: TGTGCCAGCAGCTTAGATTACAGGGGACGGGCTGGCTACACCTTC
CDR3 protein: CASSLDYRGRAGYTF

clone size: .
J gene: TRBJ1-5
V gene: TRBV28
D gene: .
CDR3 length: 15
CDR3 DNA: TGTGCCAGCAGTCCTAGCAGGGGAAGCAATCAGCCCCAGCATTTT
CDR3 protein: CASSPSRGSNQPQHF

clone size: .
J gene: TRBJ1-6
V gene: TRBV12-3/TRBV12-4
D gene: TRBD1
CDR3 length: 13
CDR3 DNA: TGTGCCAGCACCCCGACAGGGTATTCACCCCTCCACTTT
CDR3 protein: CASTPTGYSPLHF

clone size: once
J gene: TRBJ2-1
V gene: TRBV15
D gene: TRBD2
CDR3 length: 15
CDR3 DNA: TGTGCCACCAGCAGAGCCAGCGGGAGGATGAATGAGCAGTTCTTC
CDR3 protein: CATSRASGRMNEQFF

clone size: .
J gene: TRBJ2-1
V gene: TRBV5-1
D gene: .
CDR3 length: 18
CDR3 DNA: TGCGCCAGCAGACCTCGTGCGGGGTTGGGTAGGCTCACCAATGAGCAGTTCTTC
CDR3 protein: CASRPRAGLGRLTNEQFF

clone size: once
J gene: TRBJ2-5
V gene: TRBV7-9
D gene: .
CDR3 length: 16
CDR3 DNA: TGTGCCAGCTCTAGGGGTCGGGACTTCGGGGCTGAGACCCAGTACTTC
CDR3 protein: CASSRGRDFGAETQYF

clone size: .
J gene: TRBJ1-4
V gene: TRBV4-1
D gene: TRBD1
CDR3 length: 17
CDR3 DNA: TGCGCCAGCAGCCAGCGGGACAGGGGGGCAACTAATGAAAAACTGTTTTTT
CDR3 protein: CASSQRDRGATNEKLFF

clone size: .
J gene: TRBJ2-1
V gene: TRBV6-5
D gene: TRBD2
CDR3 length: 15
CDR3 DNA: TGTGCCAGCAGTTTAGCGGGAGATCTGTACAATGAGCAGTTCTTC
CDR3 protein: CASSLAGDLYNEQFF

clone size: .
J gene: TRBJ1-1
V gene: TRBV5-1
D gene: .
CDR3 length: 14
CDR3 DNA: TGCGCCAGCAGCTTGCAGGAGGGCCGCACTGAAGCTTTCTTT
CDR3 protein: CASSLQEGRTEAFF

clone size: once
J gene: TRBJ2-5
V gene: TRBV28
D gene: TRBD1
CDR3 length: 13
CDR3 DNA: TGTGCCAGCAGATTACAGGGGATGGAGACCCAGTACTTC
CDR3 protein: CASRLQGMETQYF

clone size: once
J gene: TRBJ2-7
V gene: TRBV28
D gene: .
CDR3 length: 16
CDR3 DNA: TGTGCCAGCAGTTTCCCAGTACGGGTCGCCTCCTACGAGCAGTACTTC
CDR3 protein: CASSFPVRVASYEQYF

clone size: .
J gene: TRBJ2-1
V gene: TRBV18
D gene: .
CDR3 length: 16
CDR3 DNA: TGTGCCAGCTCACCACCTAGGGACAAGGTCCTCGGTGAGCAGTTCTTC
CDR3 protein: CASSPPRDKVLGEQFF

clone size: .
J gene: TRBJ2-7
V gene: TRBV7-8
D gene: TRBD1
CDR3 length: 15
CDR3 DNA: TGTGCCAGCAGCTTCTGGGACAGGGATGTGGACGAGCAGTACTTC
CDR3 protein: CASSFWDRDVDEQYF

clone size: .
J gene: TRBJ1-2
V gene: TRBV19
D gene: .
CDR3 length: 15
CDR3 DNA: TGTGCCAGTAGTATATCGGGACACCGACCGTATGGCTACACCTTC
CDR3 protein: CASSISGHRPYGYTF

clone size: .
J gene: TRBJ2-1
V gene: TRBV9
D gene: .
CDR3 length: 13
CDR3 DNA: TGTGCCAGCAGCGTATTAGTTAGCAATGAGCAGTTCTTC
CDR3 protein: CASSVLVSNEQFF

clone size: .
J gene: TRBJ1-2
V gene: TRBV5-6
D gene: TRBD1
CDR3 length: 16
CDR3 DNA: TGTGCCAGCAGCTTGGGGCCGGGACAGCCAAACTATGGCTACACCTTC
CDR3 protein: CASSLGPGQPNYGYTF

clone size: .
J gene: TRBJ2-3
V gene: TRBV3-1/TRBV3-2
D gene: TRBD1
CDR3 length: 13
CDR3 DNA: TGTGCCAGCAGCCAAGTTATCAGGGGGACGCAGTATTTT
CDR3 protein: CASSQVIRGTQYF

clone size: .
J gene: TRBJ2-2
V gene: TRBV27
D gene: .
CDR3 length: 18
CDR3 DNA: TGTGCCAGCTCTCGAGCTGGCAGTGGCCGGCGGAGCACCGGGGAGCTGTTTTTT
CDR3 protein: CASSRAGSGRRSTGELFF

clone size: .
J gene: TRBJ2-1
V gene: TRBV19
D gene: TRBD2
CDR3 length: 17
CDR3 DNA: TGTGCCAGTAGTACCCGGACTAGCGGGAATCCCTACAATGAGCAGTTCTTC
CDR3 protein: CASSTRTSGNPYNEQFF

clone size: .
J gene: TRBJ1-6
V gene: TRBV18
D gene: .
CDR3 length: 15
CDR3 DNA: TGTGCCAGCTCACCAACGATTAATGCGGATTCACCCCTCCACTTT
CDR3 protein: CASSPTINADSPLHF

clone size: .
J gene: TRBJ2-1
V gene: TRBV11-2
D gene: TRBD2
CDR3 length: 18
CDR3 DNA: TGTGCCAGCAGCTCCCGTAGCGGGATCACTACTTCTTACAATGAGCAGTTCTTC
CDR3 protein: CASSSRSGITTSYNEQFF

clone size: .
J gene: TRBJ2-5
V gene: TRBV28
D gene: TRBD1
CDR3 length: 15
CDR3 DNA: TGTGCCAGCAGTTTCACTAGGACAGGGATAGAGACCCGGTACTTC
CDR3 protein: CASSFTRTGIETRYF

clone size: .
J gene: TRBJ1-1
V gene: TRBV6-5
D gene: .
CDR3 length: 15
CDR3 DNA: TGTGCCCCTGTTAGTGGCCATAAGGCGGACACTGAAGCTTTCTTT
CDR3 protein: CAPVSGHKADTEAFF

clone size: once
J gene: TRBJ1-4
V gene: TRBV21-1
D gene: .
CDR3 length: 16
CDR3 DNA: TGTGCCAGCAAAGGGGCTATTGACAGGGTACCTGAAAAACTGTTTTTT
CDR3 protein: CASKGAIDRVPEKLFF

clone size: .
J gene: TRBJ2-1
V gene: TRBV2
D gene: TRBD2
CDR3 length: 15
CDR3 DNA: TGTGCCAGCAGGGGGACTAGCGGGAGGGCCGGTGAGCAGTTCTTC
CDR3 protein: CASRGTSGRAGEQFF

clone size: .
J gene: TRBJ2-3
V gene: TRBV11-3
D gene: TRBD1
CDR3 length: 19
CDR3 DNA: TGTGCCAGCAGCTTAGGCTATTGGACAGGGGGCCACGACACAGATACGCAGTATTTT
CDR3 protein: CASSLGYWTGGHDTDTQYF